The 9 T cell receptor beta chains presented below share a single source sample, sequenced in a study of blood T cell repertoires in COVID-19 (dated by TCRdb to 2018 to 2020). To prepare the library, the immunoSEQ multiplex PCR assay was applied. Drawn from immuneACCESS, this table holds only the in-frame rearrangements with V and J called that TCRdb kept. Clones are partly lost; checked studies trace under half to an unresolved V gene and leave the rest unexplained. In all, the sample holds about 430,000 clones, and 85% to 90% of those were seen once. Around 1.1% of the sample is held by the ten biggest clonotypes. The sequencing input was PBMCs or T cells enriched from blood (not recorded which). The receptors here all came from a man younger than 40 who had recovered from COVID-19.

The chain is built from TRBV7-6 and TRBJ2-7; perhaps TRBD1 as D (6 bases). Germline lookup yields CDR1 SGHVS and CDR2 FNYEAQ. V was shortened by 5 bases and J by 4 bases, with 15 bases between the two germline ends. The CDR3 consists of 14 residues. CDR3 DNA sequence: TGTGCCAGCAGCCCTACAGGGATCGGGTACGAGCAGTACTTC. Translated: CASSPTGIGYEQYF.

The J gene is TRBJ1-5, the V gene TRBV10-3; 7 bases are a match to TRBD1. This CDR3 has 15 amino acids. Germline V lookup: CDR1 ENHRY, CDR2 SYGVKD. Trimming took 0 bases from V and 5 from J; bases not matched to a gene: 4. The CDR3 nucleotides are TGTGCCATCAGTGAGTCGACAGGGCCTTATCAGCCCCAGCATTTT. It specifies CAISESTGPYQPQHF.

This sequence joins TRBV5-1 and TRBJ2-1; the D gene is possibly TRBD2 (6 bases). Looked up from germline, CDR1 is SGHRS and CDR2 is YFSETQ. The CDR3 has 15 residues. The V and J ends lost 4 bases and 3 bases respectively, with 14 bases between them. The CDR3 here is CASSSSGLDYNEQFF. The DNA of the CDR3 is TGCGCCAGCAGCAGCTCGGGACTTGACTACAATGAGCAGTTCTTC.

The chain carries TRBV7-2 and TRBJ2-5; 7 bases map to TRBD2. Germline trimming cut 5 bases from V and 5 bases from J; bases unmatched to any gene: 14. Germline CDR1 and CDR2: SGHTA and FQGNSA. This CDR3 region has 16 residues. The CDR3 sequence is CASSPPYAGVRETQYF. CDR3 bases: TGTGCCAGCAGCCCCCCCTACGCGGGAGTGAGGGAGACCCAGTACTTC.

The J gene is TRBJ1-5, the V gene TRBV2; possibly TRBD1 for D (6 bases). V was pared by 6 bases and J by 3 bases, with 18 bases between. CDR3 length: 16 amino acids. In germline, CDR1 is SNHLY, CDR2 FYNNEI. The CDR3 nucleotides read TGTGCCAGCAGCCCCCTCTTGACAGGCAACAATCAGCCCCAGCATTTT. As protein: CASSPLLTGNNQPQHF.

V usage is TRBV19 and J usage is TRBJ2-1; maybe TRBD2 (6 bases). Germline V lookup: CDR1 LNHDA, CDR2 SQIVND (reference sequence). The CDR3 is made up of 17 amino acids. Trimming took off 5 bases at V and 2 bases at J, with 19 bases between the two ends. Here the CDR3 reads CASSRRLPAGTYNEQFF. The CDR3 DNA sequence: TGTGCCAGTAGTCGACGACTTCCAGCGGGTACCTACAATGAGCAGTTCTTC. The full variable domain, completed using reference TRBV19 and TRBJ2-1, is DGGITQSPKYLFRKEGQNVTLSCEQNLNHDAMYWYRQDPGQGLRLIYYSQIVNDFQKGDIAEGYSVSREKKESFPLTVTSAQKNPTAFYLCASSRRLPAGTYNEQFFGPGTRLTVL.

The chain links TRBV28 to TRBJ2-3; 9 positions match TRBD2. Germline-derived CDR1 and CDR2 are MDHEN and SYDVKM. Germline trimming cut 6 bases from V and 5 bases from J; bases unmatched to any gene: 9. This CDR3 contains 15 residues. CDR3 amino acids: CASRTGTSSGDTQYF. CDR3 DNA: TGTGCCAGCAGGACCGGGACTAGCAGTGGAGATACGCAGTATTTT.

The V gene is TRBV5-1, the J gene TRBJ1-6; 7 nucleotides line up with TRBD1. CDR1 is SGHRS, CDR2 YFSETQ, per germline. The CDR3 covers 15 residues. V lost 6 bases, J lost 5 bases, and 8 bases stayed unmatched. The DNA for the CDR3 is TGCGCCAGCACCCCTATGACAGGGAATAATTCACCCCTCCACTTT. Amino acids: CASTPMTGNNSPLHF.

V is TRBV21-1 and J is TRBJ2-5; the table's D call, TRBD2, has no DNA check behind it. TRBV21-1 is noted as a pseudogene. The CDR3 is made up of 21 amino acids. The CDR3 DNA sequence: TGTGCCAGCAGCAAAAAAAGGGGCGGCGGGGGAATGAAGACAGATCAAGAGACCCAGTACTTC. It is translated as CASSKKRGGGGMKTDQETQYF.